These 25 T cell receptor beta chains share one sample of origin, sequenced in a study of CD8+ T cells in alopecia areata. Treatment of the sample: oral pan-JAK inhibitor, 5-10 mg twice daily. Extracted RNA was reverse transcribed, and the resulting cDNA served as sequencing template. The assay was immunoSEQ multiplex PCR, and TCRdb's table has in-frame clones only and misses some. The repertoire consists of 190,000 or so clones, with roughly 50% occurring once and the leading ten covering 5.5%. The sequencing here drew on CD4+ T cells sorted from blood, taken at week 24, from a patient treated with tofacitinib. These receptors all stem from a human donor with alopecia areata.

This clone was seen only a few times. The CDR3 nucleotides are TGTGCCAGCAGCTTGGGTACTGGAACCTACAATGAGCAGTTCTTC. Translated, it gives CASSLGTGTYNEQFF. This chain connects TRBV4-2 to TRBJ2-1; no clear D gene. Per germline, CDR1 LGHNA and CDR2 YNFKEQ. Trimming removed 5 bases at V and 2 bases at J, with 13 bases between. The length of the CDR3 is 15 residues.

The chain couples TRBV28 to TRBJ1-1; D might be TRBD1 (6 bases). Trimming shortened V by 6 bases and J by 3 bases, and 14 bases separated the two germline ends. CDR3 length: 14 amino acids. Per the germline V gene, CDR1 is MDHEN and CDR2 is SYDVKM. The DNA of the CDR3 is TGTGCCAGCAGCCACGGGGGCGAGGACACTGAAGCTTTCTTT. Protein sequence: CASSHGGEDTEAFF.

This chain links TRBV6-1 with TRBJ1-1, with D unresolved. This CDR3 is 13 amino acids long. CDR1 and CDR2 from the germline V gene are MNHNS and SASEGT. Deletions cut 4 bases from V and 3 bases from J, with 9 bases between. This CDR3 reads CASSVLTHTEAFF. DNA for the CDR3: TGTGCCAGCAGTGTTTTAACTCACACTGAAGCTTTCTTT.

The J gene is TRBJ1-1, the V gene TRBV13; D is undetermined. V was cut by 5 bases and J by 11 bases, with 18 bases left in between. The germline CDR1 and CDR2 sequences are PRHDT and FYEKMQ (reference sequence). The CDR3 covers 13 residues. For the CDR3, the DNA is TGTGCCAGCAGCCAACCTGGTCGGCGGGGTGCTTTCTTT. Amino acids: CASSQPGRRGAFF.

The chain employs TRBV5-6 and TRBJ2-6; D possibly corresponds to TRBD2 (6 bases). The CDR3 length is 15 residues. CDR1 SGHDT and CDR2 YYEEEE come from the germline V gene. Trimming took 4 bases from V and 1 from J, leaving 9 bases between them. The CDR3, as DNA: TGTGCCAGCAGCCTCCGGGGGTCTGGGGCCAACGTCCTGACTTTC. Translated, it gives CASSLRGSGANVLTF.

V gene TRBV4-1 combines with J gene TRBJ2-5, with 9 bases identical to TRBD1. The CDR3 runs 15 residues. Germline CDR1 is MGHRA and CDR2 is YSYEKL. Trimming cost V 6 bases and J 6 bases; bases outside gene matches: 11. The CDR3 spells CASRQPGQGLQTQYF. The CDR3 DNA sequence: TGCGCCAGCAGGCAACCGGGACAGGGTTTGCAGACCCAGTACTTC.

A word on this clone: This sample includes further DNA sequences coding for the same CDR3. The genes are TRBV18 and TRBJ1-4; unclear D gene. Per the germline V gene, CDR1 is KGHSH and CDR2 is LQKENI. The CDR3 totals 13 residues. V lost 2 bases to trimming and J lost 8 bases, with 9 bases between them. The CDR3 sequence is CASSPGPEEKLFF. Written as DNA, the CDR3 is TGTGCCAGCTCACCAGGACCAGAAGAAAAACTGTTTTTT.

V is TRBV7-8 and J is TRBJ2-3, with 11 bases that match TRBD2. This CDR3 has 14 residues. The germline V gene has CDR1 SGHVS and CDR2 FQNEAQ. V shed 6 bases and J 5 bases; nucleotides not matched to a gene: 4. The CDR3 DNA is TGTGCCAGCAGTAGCGGGAGGGCCCGAGATACGCAGTATTTT. Protein sequence: CASSSGRARDTQYF.

A word on this clone: Other DNA sequences in this sample translate to the same CDR3. The chain is built from TRBV9 and TRBJ1-1; a weak D match, TRBD1 (5 bases). The germline V gene has CDR1 SGDLS and CDR2 YYNGEE. The CDR3 loop spans 13 amino acids. V was trimmed by 0 bases and J by 3 bases, leaving 6 bases between them. The CDR3 reads CASSVGGYTEAFF. CDR3 DNA sequence: TGTGCCAGCAGCGTAGGGGGCTACACTGAAGCTTTCTTT.

This chain links TRBV9 with TRBJ2-2; D not resolved. This CDR3 has 16 amino acids. V was shortened by 7 bases and J by 4 bases, with 20 bases between the two germline ends. The germline V gene encodes CDR1 SGDLS and CDR2 YYNGEE. The CDR3 sequence is CASGSRLNTGTGELFF. CDR3 nucleotides: TGTGCCAGCGGCTCGAGGCTAAACACGGGCACCGGGGAGCTGTTTTTT.

The chain joins TRBV5-1 to TRBJ2-5, with D perhaps matching TRBD1 (6 bases). V shed 4 bases and J shed 5 bases, with 18 bases lying between them. The CDR3 runs 15 residues. From germline, CDR1 is SGHRS and CDR2 YFSETQ. CDR3 region: CASSRNRAPRETQYF. The DNA for the CDR3 is TGCGCCAGCAGCAGAAACAGGGCCCCCCGGGAGACCCAGTACTTC.

The rearrangement uses TRBV5-6 and TRBJ2-1; D ambiguous. The CDR3 extends over 13 amino acids. Trimming removed 2 bases at V and 7 bases at J, with 10 bases between. CDR1 is SGHDT, CDR2 YYEEEE, per germline. The CDR3: CASSFYHRNEQFF. CDR3 sequence (DNA): TGTGCCAGCAGCTTTTATCACCGGAATGAGCAGTTCTTC.

The V call is TRBV11-2, the J call TRBJ2-5, with D maybe TRBD2 (5 bases). V lost 2 bases, J lost 1 base, and 8 bases lay in between. CDR1 and CDR2 from the germline V gene are SGHAT and FQNNGV. The CDR3 runs 14 residues. The CDR3 reads CASSLPGVQETQYF. CDR3 DNA: TGTGCCAGCAGCTTACCCGGGGTCCAAGAGACCCAGTACTTC.

The chain has TRBV21-1 and TRBJ2-7; the table assigns TRBD1, which was not confirmed against the DNA. TRBV21-1 is deemed a pseudogene. There are 8 residues in the CDR3. In DNA, the CDR3 is TGTGCCTCCATCGAGCAGTACTTC. Encoded protein: CASIEQYF.

The count of this clone is one. The CDR3 nucleotides are TGTGCCAGCAGTGACACTCGGGAGACCCAGTACTTC. This translates into CASSDTRETQYF. The gene calls are TRBV2 and TRBJ2-5; D is ambiguous. V lost 3 bases to trimming and J lost 5 bases, with 7 bases between them. Looked up from germline, CDR1 is SNHLY and CDR2 is FYNNEI. The length of the CDR3 is 12 residues.

The chain links TRBV2 to TRBJ1-2, with D unresolved. Trimming took 4 bases from V and 2 from J, leaving 8 bases between them. Germline V gives CDR1 SNHLY, CDR2 FYNNEI. The CDR3 has 13 amino acids. DNA of the CDR3: TGTGCCAGCAGTGGTCTGTCCAACTATGGCTACACCTTC. Translating it yields CASSGLSNYGYTF.

The chain has TRBV28 and TRBJ1-5; no reliable D call. V lost 1 base and J lost 5, with 15 bases in between. This CDR3 has 16 residues. CDR1 is MDHEN, CDR2 SYDVKM, per germline. The CDR3, as DNA: TGTGCCAGCAGTTTATCGGGTTTGGGCTTACATCAGCCCCAGCATTTT. Amino acid sequence: CASSLSGLGLHQPQHF.

J is TRBJ2-3 and V is TRBV14; D uncertain. This CDR3 region has 14 residues. CDR1 SGHDN and CDR2 FVKESK come from the germline V gene. Trimming shortened V by 1 base and J by 3 bases, and 8 bases separated the two germline ends. CDR3 loop: CASSQVGFTDTQYF. In DNA form, the CDR3 reads TGTGCCAGCAGCCAAGTTGGTTTTACAGATACGCAGTATTTT.

The chain combines TRBV6-5 with TRBJ1-3; TRBD1 matches 8 bases. This CDR3 region has 15 residues. Germline V lookup: CDR1 MNHEY, CDR2 SVGAGI. Trimming cost V 8 bases and J 3 bases; bases outside gene matches: 9. CDR3 sequence (DNA): TGTGCCAGCGGACTCCAGGGGGCGGATGGAAACACCATATATTTT. It specifies CASGLQGADGNTIYF.

This chain links TRBV2 with TRBJ1-6, with 9 bases that match TRBD1. This CDR3 is 16 amino acids long. Per the germline V gene, CDR1 is SNHLY and CDR2 is FYNNEI. V lost 7 bases to trimming and J lost 5 bases; unmatched junction nucleotides: 9. CDR3 DNA sequence: TGTGCCAGCATCGTGGGACAGGGCGGAAATAATTCACCCCTCCACTTT. This translates into CASIVGQGGNNSPLHF. The full variable domain, with the rest looked up from reference TRBV2 and TRBJ1-6, is EPEVTQTPSHQVTQMGQEVILRCVPISNHLYFYWYRQILGQKVEFLVSFYNNEISEKSEIFDDQFSVERPDGSNFTLKIRSTKLEDSAMYFCASIVGQGGNNSPLHFGNGTRLTVT.

This chain joins TRBV6-5 and TRBJ1-1; perhaps TRBD1 as D (6 bases). V lost 5 bases, J lost 11 bases, and 18 bases lay in between. The length of the CDR3 is 13 residues. Germline assignment: CDR1 MNHEY and CDR2 SVGAGI. CDR3 region: CASSPPGGRLAFF. In DNA, the CDR3 is TGTGCCAGCAGTCCGCCGGGGGGGCGCTTGGCTTTCTTT.

This rearrangement joins TRBV4-1 to TRBJ2-7, with TRBD1 matching 9 bases. The CDR3 length is 15 residues. CDR1 and CDR2 from the germline V gene are MGHRA and YSYEKL. V shed 5 bases, J shed 3 bases, and the junction held 8 bases outside the gene matches. The CDR3 DNA is TGCGCCAGCAGCTTACAACAGGGGGCGGACTACGAGCAGTACTTC. Amino acids: CASSLQQGADYEQYF.

The V call is TRBV30, the J call TRBJ1-1; D may be TRBD1 (6 bases). The V gene's germline CDR1 is GTSNPN and CDR2 SVGIG (reference sequence). This CDR3 spans 17 amino acids. The V and J ends lost 3 bases and 3 bases respectively, with 23 bases between them. CDR3 residues: CAWSYLVGRWGHTEAFF. CDR3 DNA sequence: TGTGCCTGGAGCTACCTTGTGGGTAGGTGGGGGCACACTGAAGCTTTCTTT. Looking up the rest from reference TRBV30 and TRBJ1-1 gives the full variable domain: SQTIHQWPATLVQPVGSPLSLECTVEGTSNPNLYWYRQAAGRGLQLLFYSVGIGQISSEVPQNLSASRPQDRQFILSSKKLLLSDSGFYLCAWSYLVGRWGHTEAFFGQGTRLTVV.

This clone was seen once. V is TRBV5-4 and J is TRBJ2-7; 10 bases line up with TRBD1. J was trimmed by 3 bases and V by 3 bases; bases with no gene match: 6. This CDR3 spans 15 amino acids. Per germline, CDR1 SGHNT and CDR2 YYREEE (reference sequence). This CDR3 is CASSSRQGAFYEQYF. As DNA, the CDR3 is TGTGCCAGCAGCTCAAGACAGGGGGCCTTCTACGAGCAGTACTTC. Full variable domain (outside the CDR3, taken from reference TRBV5-4 and TRBJ2-7): ETGVTQSPTHLIKTRGQQVTLRCSSQSGHNTVSWYQQALGQGPQFIFQYYREEENGRGNFPPRFSGLQFPNYSSELNVNALELDDSALYLCASSSRQGAFYEQYFGPGTRLTVT.

This chain uses TRBV27 with TRBJ2-1; 8 bases agree with TRBD1. The CDR3 is 14 residues long. V dropped 7 bases and J dropped 11; count of bases not matched to a gene: 13. Germline V gene data show CDR1 as MNHEY and CDR2 as SMNVEV (reference sequence). The CDR3, as DNA: TGTGCCAGCAATGCCGGACAGGGTCAATTGCAGCAGTTCTTC. Amino acid sequence: CASNAGQGQLQQFF.